This is a list of T cell receptor beta chains from one sample in a study of breast tumors, draining lymph nodes, adjacent tissues. TCRdb called the multiplex PCR reads again in MiXCR, with one record for every CDR3 protein. Found here are roughly 12,000 distinct CDR3 sequences, over 45% of them singletons; the top ten hold about 40%. Sequenced: breast tumor tissue. The receptors stem from a female donor with breast cancer. Some clones in this sample may be carry-over from other donors' samples. Each CDR3 is given with its conserved first and last residue. Fields, in order: J gene, clone size, D gene, V gene, CDR3 protein, CDR3 DNA. A D gene is named only where the DNA matches it firmly. Part of the rows lack a size; the others show once, few, many or a class for expanded clones.

>TRBJ2-7|NA|NA|TRBV24-1
CATSAGGTGGSYEQYF
TGTGCCACCAGTGCAGGGGGGACTGGGGGCTCCTACGAGCAGTACTTC
>TRBJ2-5|NA|NA|TRBV12-3/TRBV12-4
CASRLGLVQETQYF
TGTGCCAGCAGGTTGGGGCTAGTGCAAGAGACCCAGTACTTC
>TRBJ2-3|many|NA|TRBV28
CASRSHPTDTQYF
TGTGCGTCAAGATCTCACCCCACAGATACGCAGTATTTT
>TRBJ2-3|NA|NA|TRBV5-1
CASSFSTITDTQYF
TGCGCCAGCAGCTTTAGCACAATCACAGATACGCAGTATTTT
>TRBJ2-3|NA|NA|TRBV5-1
CASGTGHRDTDTQYF
TGCGCCAGCGGCACAGGGCACAGGGACACAGATACGCAGTATTTT
>TRBJ2-1|NA|NA|TRBV4-1
CASSQDAFREQFF
TGCGCCAGCAGCCAAGATGCGTTCCGTGAGCAGTTCTTC
>TRBJ1-2|many|NA|TRBV20-1
CSARDNDRYTF
TGCAGTGCTAGAGATAACGATCGCTACACCTTC
>TRBJ2-1|NA|NA|TRBV11-3
CASSPLAGIYNEQFF
TGTGCCAGCAGCCCCCTGGCGGGGATTTACAATGAGCAGTTCTTC
>TRBJ2-3|NA|NA|TRBV20-1
CSARGGASDTQYF
TGCAGTGCCCGAGGGGGGGCCTCAGATACGCAGTATTTT
>TRBJ2-3|NA|TRBD2|TRBV6-1
CASSDSGRERTDTQYF
TGTGCCAGCAGTGACAGCGGGAGGGAACGAACAGATACGCAGTATTTT
>TRBJ1-3|medium-sized|NA|TRBV7-9
CASRLGQGNTIYF
TGTGCCAGCAGACTCGGACAGGGAAACACCATATATTTT
>TRBJ2-6|NA|NA|TRBV3-2
CASSQQIRGSGANVLTF
TGCGCCAGCAGCCAACAAATAAGAGGCTCTGGGGCCAACGTCCTGACTTTC
>TRBJ2-5|NA|NA|TRBV7-2
CASSSPGSQETQYF
TGTGCCAGCAGCTCCCCGGGGAGCCAAGAGACCCAGTACTTC
>TRBJ2-1|NA|TRBD2|TRBV29-1
CSVEIYETSGGGGDEQFF
TGCAGCGTTGAGATCTACGAGACTAGCGGGGGAGGGGGGGATGAGCAGTTCTTC
>TRBJ1-2|medium-sized|TRBD1|TRBV10-3
CAIRQGLVYGYTF
TGTGCCATCCGACAGGGGTTGGTCTATGGCTACACCTTC
>TRBJ2-5|medium-sized|NA|TRBV7-2
CASSPQETQYF
TGTGCCAGCAGCCCTCAAGAGACCCAGTACTTC
>TRBJ1-2|NA|TRBD1|TRBV7-3
CASSFGTGSPSGYTF
TGTGCCAGCAGCTTCGGGACAGGGTCGCCGTCTGGCTACACCTTC
>TRBJ2-7|medium-sized|NA|TRBV2
CASKVRQGKHEQYF
TGTGCCAGCAAAGTCAGGCAGGGGAAACACGAGCAGTACTTC
>TRBJ1-5|medium-sized|NA|TRBV20-1
CSASYGTNQPQHF
TGCAGTGCTAGTTATGGTACGAATCAGCCCCAGCATTTT
>TRBJ2-5|many|NA|TRBV19
CASKPGQGYYGTQYF
TGTGCCAGTAAACCGGGGCAGGGATATTACGGGACCCAGTACTTC
>TRBJ2-7|few|TRBD2|TRBV19
CASSIGTSGAEQYF
TGTGCCAGTAGTATTGGGACTAGCGGGGCCGAGCAGTACTTC
>TRBJ2-3|few|NA|TRBV10-2
CATRHTDTQYF
TGCGCCACCAGGCACACAGATACGCAGTATTTT
>TRBJ2-1|few|NA|TRBV24-1
CATSEQTTEQFF
TGTGCCACCAGTGAGCAGACTACTGAGCAGTTCTTC
>TRBJ2-3|NA|NA|TRBV5-5
CASSFRRPTSTDTQYF
TGTGCCAGCAGCTTTCGGAGACCGACTAGCACAGATACGCAGTATTTT
>TRBJ1-4|few|NA|TRBV20-1
CSAPEGSGEKLFF
TGCAGTGCTCCTGAGGGGAGTGGTGAAAAACTGTTTTTT
>TRBJ1-5|NA|NA|TRBV7-2
CASSLDAGGHQPQHF
TGTGCCAGCAGCTTAGATGCGGGGGGCCATCAGCCCCAGCATTTT
>TRBJ2-1|few|TRBD2|TRBV2
CASSRLAGGKTHEQFF
TGTGCCAGCAGCCGACTAGCGGGAGGGAAGACGCATGAGCAGTTCTTC
>TRBJ1-4|NA|NA|TRBV9
CASSVGRDNEKLFF
TGTGCCAGCAGCGTAGGGAGGGATAATGAAAAACTGTTTTTT
>TRBJ1-2|NA|NA|TRBV15
CATSRESGGRYGYTF
TGTGCCACCAGCAGAGAATCTGGGGGGAGATATGGCTACACCTTC
>TRBJ2-5|many|TRBD1|TRBV6-1
CASSVQGVTGGGETQYF
TGTGCCAGCAGTGTACAAGGGGTTACAGGGGGTGGGGAGACCCAGTACTTC
>TRBJ2-1|NA|TRBD2|TRBV19
CASSPGLAGAYNEQFF
TGTGCCAGTAGTCCGGGACTAGCGGGAGCCTACAATGAGCAGTTCTTC
>TRBJ1-2|NA|NA|TRBV7-2
CASSSPDPYTF
TGTGCCAGCAGCTCCCCCGACCCTTACACCTTC
>TRBJ1-2|medium-sized|TRBD1|TRBV7-6
CASSVKTGSPSGYPF
TGTGCCAGCAGCGTTAAGACAGGGTCGCCGTCTGGCTACCCCTTC
>TRBJ2-3|few|NA|TRBV6-5
CASSYSNSGPARTDTQYF
TGTGCCAGCAGTTACTCGAATAGCGGTCCCGCTCGCACAGATACGCAGTATTTT
>TRBJ1-6|few|NA|TRBV20-1
CSAGEGDYNSPLHF
TGCAGTGCTGGGGAGGGGGATTATAATTCACCCCTCCACTTT
>TRBJ1-2|NA|TRBD1|TRBV6-1
CASNRQGNGYTF
TGTGCCAGCAACAGACAGGGGAATGGCTACACCTTC
>TRBJ2-5|few|NA|TRBV29-1
CSVLPYEGLNLVTETQYF
TGCAGCGTTCTGCCCTATGAAGGACTAAACCTCGTTACGGAGACCCAGTACTTC
>TRBJ2-2|few|TRBD2|TRBV28
CASRPSGSRTGELFF
TGTGCCAGCAGACCTAGCGGGAGTAGAACCGGGGAGCTGTTTTTT
>TRBJ2-1|NA|TRBD2|TRBV7-2
CASSWGLAGVNEQFF
TGTGCCAGCAGCTGGGGACTAGCGGGAGTCAATGAGCAGTTCTTC
>TRBJ1-6|NA|TRBD1|TRBV20-1
CSARGTGSPLHF
TGCAGTGCTAGAGGGACAGGTTCACCCCTCCACTTT
>TRBJ1-5|many|NA|TRBV6-1
CASSEGQGHQPQHF
TGTGCCAGCAGTGAGGGGCAGGGCCATCAGCCCCAGCATTTT
>TRBJ1-5|NA|NA|TRBV19
CASSIFGGSIQPQHF
TGTGCCAGTAGTATTTTTGGGGGATCTATTCAGCCCCAGCATTTT
>TRBJ2-5|few|NA|TRBV18
CASSPYKARRETQYF
TGTGCCAGCTCACCATATAAGGCTAGACGAGAGACCCAGTACTTC
>TRBJ1-2|NA|NA|TRBV7-9
CASSLGADYGYTF
TGTGCCAGCAGCTTAGGGGCGGACTATGGCTACACCTTC
>TRBJ1-2|medium-sized|NA|TRBV7-3
CASSPDGAGGYTF
TGTGCCAGCAGCCCCGATGGGGCGGGGGGCTACACCTTC
>TRBJ2-7|medium-sized|TRBD1|TRBV15
CATSSLGTGAYEQYF
TGTGCCACCAGCAGCCTCGGGACAGGGGCTTACGAGCAGTACTTC
>TRBJ1-2|NA|NA|TRBV12-3/TRBV12-4
CASSRTGTYGYTF
TGTGCCAGCAGTCGTACAGGGACCTATGGCTACACCTTC
>TRBJ2-5|few|NA|TRBV20-1
CSARPETQYF
TGCAGTGCTAGGCCAGAGACCCAGTACTTC
>TRBJ2-3|NA|NA|TRBV4-3
CASSQGTVNTQYF
TGCGCCAGCAGCCAAGGGACAGTTAATACGCAGTATTTT
>TRBJ2-5|NA|NA|TRBV20-1
CSASRRGELGKTQYF
TGCAGTGCTTCGCGGCGCGGGGAATTGGGGAAGACCCAGTACTTC